This passage covers 22 T cell receptor beta chains from one sample sequenced in a study of regulatory T cells in long-lasting Graves disease. Sequencing libraries for TCR beta were prepared with iRepertoire HTBI primers and Arm-PCR of CDR3 regions. TCRdb passed the multiplex PCR reads through MiXCR, listing each CDR3 protein once. Of roughly 400,000 distinct CDR3 sequences in the sample, roughly 15% were seen once. Time point defined: newly diagnosed GD, antithyroid drugs for less than 3 months. Preparation of the TCR library used RNA extracted from PBMCs. A further study also used this sample, focusing on T cells in Graves' hyperthyroidism and ophthalmopathy.

The starting material was peripheral blood mononuclear cells (PBMCs), obtained at new diagnosis, from a patient treated with antithyroid drugs. These receptors came from a woman under 30 with Graves disease.

This clonotype appeared many times. V and J are TRBV7-2 and TRBJ2-1, with 7 bases lining up with TRBD2. The CDR3 is 14 amino acids. Germline lookup yields CDR1 SGHTA and CDR2 FQGNSA. The trim removed 3 bases at V and 10 bases at J, leaving 9 bases unmatched. The CDR3 here is CASSLDGRRGEQFF. CDR3 coding DNA: TGTGCCAGCAGCTTGGACGGGAGGCGGGGCGAGCAGTTCTTC.

This clonotype has a count of ten or more. The chain recombines TRBV28 with TRBJ2-7; 8 bases are a match to TRBD1. Losses at the gene ends were 5 bases for V and 4 bases for J; bases not matched to a gene: 13. Germline V CDR1 and CDR2: MDHEN, SYDVKM. The CDR3 contains 16 residues. The CDR3 region is CASSPSPGTGSYEQYF. CDR3 bases: TGTGCCAGCAGTCCCTCACCCGGGACAGGTTCGTACGAGCAGTACTTC.

This clonotype was observed a few times. The V gene is TRBV3-1, the J gene TRBJ2-7; a weak D match, TRBD1 (6 bases). The CDR3 consists of 15 residues. Trimming shortened V by 4 bases and J by 1 base, and 14 bases separated the two germline ends. Germline lookup yields CDR1 LGHDT and CDR2 YNNKEL (reference sequence). The CDR3 protein is CASSRGQFGSYEQYF. The CDR3 coding sequence is TGTGCCAGCAGCCGCGGACAGTTCGGATCCTACGAGCAGTACTTC.

There are a few counts of this clonotype. The chain combines TRBV20-1 with TRBJ1-2; D gene uncertain. Germline V gene sequence: CDR1 DFQATT, CDR2 SNEGSKA (reference sequence). V lost 0 bases, J lost 2 bases, and 7 bases lay in between. This CDR3 has 13 amino acids. CDR3 DNA sequence: TGCAGTGCTAGAGATCACACCAACTATGGCTACACCTTC. It is translated as CSARDHTNYGYTF.

This clonotype turned up a few times. The J gene is TRBJ1-1, the V gene TRBV29-1; 8 bases agree with TRBD1. The V gene's germline CDR1 is SQVTM and CDR2 ANQGSEA. With 5 bases clipped from V and 4 bases from J, the junction kept 3 bases outside the gene matches. The CDR3 runs 12 residues. The CDR3 DNA is TGCAGCGTTCCTCAGGGGGCCACTGAAGCTTTCTTT. Translating it yields CSVPQGATEAFF.

V and J are TRBV9 and TRBJ2-7; the D is unclear. The CDR3 length is 12 residues. V lost 0 bases and J lost 4, with 5 bases in between. Germline CDR1 is SGDLS and CDR2 is YYNGEE. CDR3 sequence: CASSVGEYEQYF. The DNA of the CDR3 is TGTGCCAGCAGCGTAGGCGAATACGAGCAGTACTTC.

In its sample, this clonotype was seen many times. The chain carries TRBV18 and TRBJ1-1, with TRBD1 as a possible D gene (5 bases). Germline loops: CDR1 KGHSH, CDR2 LQKENI. CDR3 length: 13 residues. Deletions cut 3 bases from V and 3 bases from J, with 8 bases between. Written as DNA, the CDR3 is TGTGCCAGCTCACCCTCCAGGGACACTGAAGCTTTCTTT. Translating gives CASSPSRDTEAFF.

The sample holds a few counts of this clonotype. The chain uses TRBV7-8 and TRBJ2-2; 14 nucleotides line up with TRBD2. The CDR3 covers 16 residues. The V and J ends lost 3 bases and 7 bases, in that order; junction bases with no gene match: 4. From germline, CDR1 is SGHVS and CDR2 FQNEAQ. The CDR3 spells CASSFGLAGGGGELFF. The CDR3 DNA follows: TGTGCCAGCAGCTTCGGACTAGCGGGAGGAGGCGGGGAGCTGTTTTTT.

Ten or more counts support this clonotype. A junction boundary mismatches the germline segment, possibly from a read error. The rearrangement links TRBV3-1 to TRBJ1-5; D remains ambiguous. The CDR3 has 14 residues. The germline V gene encodes CDR1 LGHDT and CDR2 YNNKEL (reference sequence). The CDR3 nucleotides are TGCGCCAGCAGCCAAGTGGGTGGCAATCAGCCCCAGCATTTT. It specifies CASSQVGGNQPQHF. Supplemented by reference TRBV3-1 and TRBJ1-5, the full variable domain reads DTAVSQTPKYLVTQMGNDKSIKCEQNLGHDTMYWYKQDSKKFLKIMFSYNNKELIINETVPNRFSPKSPDKAHLNLHINSLELGDSAVYFCASSQVGGNQPQHFGDGTRLSIL.

Concerning this clonotype: A much more abundant neighbour one base away suggests this may be a read error. This chain links TRBV12-3 or TRBV12-4 with TRBJ1-4, with TRBD1 matching 10 bases. This CDR3 is 15 amino acids long. DNA for the CDR3: TGTGCCAGCAGTAGACAGGGGGCCGGTAATGGAAAACTGTTTTTT. Encoded protein: CASSRQGAGNGKLFF.

There are many counts of this clonotype. The CDR3 bases are TGTGCCAGCAGCGTAAACGAAGGAGATGAGCAGTTCTTC. This translates into CASSVNEGDEQFF. This chain uses TRBV9 with TRBJ2-1; D gene ambiguous. Trimming took off 1 base at V and 8 bases at J, with 10 bases between the two ends. Germline V lookup: CDR1 SGDLS, CDR2 YYNGEE. The CDR3 covers 13 residues.

This clonotype was seen repeatedly, ten times or more. The gene calls are TRBV20-1 and TRBJ2-5, with no clear D. The CDR3 covers 14 residues. Germline CDR1 is DFQATT and CDR2 is SNEGSKA (reference sequence). Trimming took 6 bases from V and 0 from J, leaving 14 bases between them. CDR3 coding DNA: TGCAGTGCCCCCCCCGGCGCGAACCAAGAGACCCAGTACTTC. It yields the protein CSAPPGANQETQYF.

The genes are TRBV5-1 and TRBJ2-1; 7 bases agree with TRBD2. The CDR3 contains 14 residues. Germline lookup yields CDR1 SGHRS and CDR2 YFSETQ. The V and J ends lost 5 bases and 5 bases, in that order; junction bases with no gene match: 7. This chain's CDR3 is CASRVGSGNNEQFF. In DNA form, the CDR3 reads TGCGCCAGCAGGGTAGGGAGCGGGAACAATGAGCAGTTCTTC.

This chain links TRBV6-2 or TRBV6-3 with TRBJ2-7, with D possibly TRBD1 on 6 matching bases. Germline V gene data show CDR1 as MNHEY and CDR2 as SVGEGT. V was cut by 1 base and J by 3 bases, with 7 bases left in between. The CDR3 has 13 residues. The CDR3 is CASSYLQGYEQYF. CDR3 nucleotides: TGTGCCAGCAGTTACTTACAGGGCTACGAGCAGTACTTC.

This clonotype has ten or more counts. V gene TRBV30 combines with J gene TRBJ1-1; weak D call: TRBD1 (6 bases). Germline lookup yields CDR1 GTSNPN and CDR2 SVGIG (reference sequence). The CDR3 is 13 residues long. V was pared by 3 bases and J by 3 bases, with 11 bases between. The CDR3: CAWSRQVDTEAFF. The DNA of the CDR3 is TGTGCCTGGAGCCGACAGGTCGACACTGAAGCTTTCTTT.

This chain links TRBV12-5 with TRBJ1-1, with unresolved D. CDR1 and CDR2 (germline): LGHNT, FRNRAP. The CDR3 is made up of 14 amino acids. V dropped 2 bases and J dropped 1 base, with 8 bases sitting between them. CDR3 region: CASGLSVRNTEAFF. The DNA for the CDR3 is TGTGCTAGTGGTTTGTCCGTTCGGAACACTGAAGCTTTCTTT.

The J gene is TRBJ2-5, the V gene TRBV6-5; D unresolved. The germline V and J ends were trimmed by 2 bases and 0 bases, with 10 bases remaining between them. The CDR3 is 15 amino acids. Germline V gene data show CDR1 as MNHEY and CDR2 as SVGAGI. This CDR3 reads CASSYRAVYQETQYF. Here the CDR3 DNA reads TGTGCCAGCAGTTACAGGGCTGTGTACCAAGAGACCCAGTACTTC.

This chain joins TRBV7-9 and TRBJ2-3; D gene unclear. The germline V and J ends were trimmed by 4 bases and 4 bases, with 24 bases remaining between them. Germline CDR1 SEHNR, CDR2 FQNEAQ (reference sequence). The CDR3 covers 18 residues. CDR3 bases: TGTGCCAGCAGCTCCCCTTCGGAGCGCAAGCCCACATCAGATACGCAGTATTTT. Its protein product is CASSSPSERKPTSDTQYF.

In this sample, this clonotype turned up many times. The chain has TRBV27 and TRBJ2-5; a possible D gene is TRBD2 (6 bases). The CDR3 is 16 amino acids. Looked up from germline, CDR1 is MNHEY and CDR2 is SMNVEV (reference sequence). Trimming pared 5 bases from V and 0 bases from J, leaving 16 bases between. CDR3 bases: TGTGCCAGCAGTCCAAGGGGCGGGGAGTACCAAGAGACCCAGTACTTC. Translated, it gives CASSPRGGEYQETQYF.

This clonotype was seen only once. The chain combines TRBV30 with TRBJ2-7; D possibly corresponds to TRBD2 (5 bases). CDR1 and CDR2 from the germline V gene are GTSNPN and SVGIG (reference sequence). V lost 1 base and J 2 bases, leaving 9 bases between the germline ends. CDR3 length: 13 amino acids. This chain's CDR3 is CAWSAVGAYEQYF. The CDR3 DNA sequence: TGTGCCTGGAGTGCTGTCGGGGCCTACGAGCAGTACTTC.

This clonotype appeared many times. The V and J genes are TRBV3-1 and TRBJ2-1; D may be TRBD2 (6 bases). CDR1 and CDR2 (germline): LGHDT, YNNKEL (reference sequence). The CDR3 length is 15 residues. The V gene lost 0 bases and the J gene lost 6 bases, with 12 bases spanning the gap. The CDR3 bases are TGTGCCAGCAGCCAAGATGAACTAGCAGGCAATGAGCAGTTCTTC. It yields the protein CASSQDELAGNEQFF.

This clonotype was recorded a few times. J is TRBJ1-3 and V is TRBV25-1; no firm D call. The CDR3 extends over 16 amino acids. Germline V CDR1 and CDR2: MGHDK, SYGVNS. Trimming removed 3 bases at V and 8 bases at J, with 20 bases between. CDR3 protein: CASSDLGLGGDDTIYF. The CDR3 coding sequence is TGTGCCAGCAGTGACTTAGGACTCGGCGGGGATGACACCATATATTTT.